These 13 T cell receptor beta chains were all obtained from the same sample, sequenced in a study of chemoradiotherapy in HPV16-positive cancers. Data came from immunoSEQ multiplex PCR; TCRdb stores just in-frame clones and leaves some out. The table lists 12,000 or so clones, around 82% of them singletons, with 0.8% to 1.1% in the top ten. The sample here was taken from a patient who underwent chemoradiotherapy. These receptors all stem from a human donor with HPV-associated anogenital cancer.

The rearrangement joins TRBV6-5 to TRBJ2-7, with 8 bases that match TRBD1. Germline trimming cut 4 bases from V and 3 bases from J; bases unmatched to any gene: 5. Germline CDR1 is MNHEY and CDR2 is SVGAGI. CDR3 length equals 14 residues. The CDR3 sequence: CASSWNRGNYEQYF. The CDR3, as DNA: TGTGCCAGCAGTTGGAACAGGGGGAACTACGAGCAGTACTTC.

This clone has a single count. The J gene is TRBJ2-5, the V gene TRBV6-6; the D gene is possibly TRBD1 (7 bases). The germline gives CDR1 MNHNY, CDR2 SVGAGI (reference sequence). V dropped 0 bases and J dropped 5 bases, with 16 bases sitting between them. This CDR3 contains 16 residues. This CDR3 is CASSYSGQGGGETQYF. The DNA for the CDR3 is TGTGCCAGCAGTTACTCAGGTCAGGGGGGCGGTGAGACCCAGTACTTC.

This clone was counted a single time. V and J are TRBV30 and TRBJ2-7; 7 nucleotides line up with TRBD1. This CDR3 is 11 amino acids long. V gave up 8 bases and J gave up 2 bases; unmatched junction bases: 3. Germline loops: CDR1 GTSNPN, CDR2 SVGIG (reference sequence). The chain's CDR3 is CAGQGAYEQYF. CDR3 coding DNA: TGTGCCGGGCAGGGGGCCTACGAGCAGTACTTC.

This clone was counted a few times. This chain connects TRBV5-4 to TRBJ1-6; 7 nucleotides align to TRBD1. With V trimmed by 4 bases and J by 4 bases, 5 bases remained unmatched. The CDR3 sequence is 15 residues long. CDR1 SGHNT and CDR2 YYREEE come from the germline V gene (reference sequence). CDR3 sequence: CASSLPGQYNSPLHF. The CDR3, as DNA: TGTGCCAGCAGCCTCCCGGGACAGTATAATTCACCCCTCCACTTT.

The chain combines TRBV15 with TRBJ1-4; D is perhaps TRBD1 (6 bases). The germline V and J ends were trimmed by 0 bases and 0 bases, with 14 bases remaining between them. This CDR3 is built from 18 residues. Per germline, CDR1 LNHNV and CDR2 YYDKDF (reference sequence). The CDR3, as DNA: TGTGCCACCAGCAGAGACAGGGGCCTTACTTCAACTAATGAAAAACTGTTTTTT. It translates to CATSRDRGLTSTNEKLFF. Variable domain in full (rest from reference TRBV15 and TRBJ1-4): DAMVIQNPRYQVTQFGKPVTLSCSQTLNHNVMYWYQQKSSQAPKLLFHYYDKDFNNEADTPDNFQSRRPNTSFCFLDIRSPGLGDTAMYLCATSRDRGLTSTNEKLFFGSGTQLSVL.

The rearrangement uses TRBV27 and TRBJ2-7; D might be TRBD1 (5 bases). The CDR3 sequence is 13 residues long. Germline values: CDR1 MNHEY, CDR2 SMNVEV (reference sequence). The V and J ends lost 3 bases and 4 bases respectively, with 10 bases between them. The CDR3 nucleotides are TGTGCCAGCAGTTTTAGTGCAGGGTACGAGCAGTACTTC. As protein: CASSFSAGYEQYF.

This clone was recorded only once. This chain joins TRBV28 and TRBJ2-3; 10 bases line up with TRBD1. Germline V gene lookup returns CDR1 MDHEN and CDR2 SYDVKM. The CDR3 length is 17 residues. V lost 1 base, J lost 2 bases, and 6 bases stayed unmatched. The CDR3 spells CASSLSRDRGYTDTQYF. The DNA for the CDR3 is TGTGCCAGCAGTTTATCCCGGGACAGGGGCTACACAGATACGCAGTATTTT. The full variable domain, its missing parts supplied by reference TRBV28 and TRBJ2-3, is DVKVTQSSRYLVKRTGEKVFLECVQDMDHENMFWYRQDPGLGLRLIYFSYDVKMKEKGDIPEGYSVSREKKERFSLILESASTNQTSMYLCASSLSRDRGYTDTQYFGPGTRLTVL.

V and J are TRBV10-1 and TRBJ1-5; no reliable D call. Germline CDR1 is WNHNN and CDR2 is SYGVQD (reference sequence). Trimming cost V 5 bases and J 0 bases, with 11 bases left between them. CDR3 length: 15 amino acids. The CDR3 nucleotides read TGCGCCAGCAGTCCGGACCTAAATAGCAATCAGCCCCAGCATTTT. As protein: CASSPDLNSNQPQHF.

The chain combines TRBV6-5 with TRBJ1-2, with 7 nucleotides matching TRBD1. Germline trimming cut 6 bases from V and 7 bases from J; bases unmatched to any gene: 11. The CDR3 contains 14 residues. Germline CDR1 reads MNHEY; CDR2 reads SVGAGI. CDR3 in DNA: TGTGCCAGCAGCTATGGACAGGCTAGAGGTGGCTACACCTTC. This sequence encodes CASSYGQARGGYTF.

This chain links TRBV7-2 with TRBJ1-4; D is unresolved. The CDR3 consists of 13 residues. In germline, CDR1 is SGHTA, CDR2 FQGNSA. With 5 bases removed from V and 5 bases from J, the gap between germline ends came to 9 bases. The CDR3 loop is CASSPRRNEKLFF. The DNA of the CDR3 is TGTGCCAGCAGCCCCCGACGGAATGAAAAACTGTTTTTT.

The rearrangement uses TRBV20-1 and TRBJ2-1; possibly TRBD2 for D (5 bases). This CDR3 comprises 11 residues. The V gene lost 6 bases and the J gene lost 9 bases, with 12 bases spanning the gap. From germline, CDR1 is DFQATT and CDR2 SNEGSKA (reference sequence). CDR3 coding DNA: TGCAGTGCGAGGGCCCGGGGTGAGCAGTTCTTC. This codes for CSARARGEQFF.

CDR3 nucleotide sequence: TGTGCCAGCAGCTGGGACAGCAACTACGAGCAGTACTTC. It encodes CASSWDSNYEQYF. The J gene is TRBJ2-7, the V gene TRBV7-2; 7 bases line up with TRBD1. This CDR3 is built from 13 residues. Germline loops: CDR1 SGHTA, CDR2 FQGNSA. With V trimmed by 4 bases and J by 3 bases, 3 bases remained unmatched. The full variable domain, rest sourced from reference TRBV7-2 and TRBJ2-7, is GAGVSQSPSNKVTEKGKDVELRCDPISGHTALYWYRQSLGQGLEFLIYFQGNSAPDKSGLPSDRFSAERTGGSVSTLTIQRTQQEDSAVYLCASSWDSNYEQYFGPGTRLTVT.

The chain uses TRBV10-2 and TRBJ1-4; a weak D match, TRBD1 (6 bases). Germline CDR1 WSHSY, CDR2 SAAADI. V shed 4 bases and J shed 5 bases, with 8 bases lying between them. The CDR3 is made up of 13 amino acids. This CDR3 reads CASSGGTNEKLFF. The CDR3 DNA reads TGCGCCAGCAGTGGGGGGACAAATGAAAAACTGTTTTTT.